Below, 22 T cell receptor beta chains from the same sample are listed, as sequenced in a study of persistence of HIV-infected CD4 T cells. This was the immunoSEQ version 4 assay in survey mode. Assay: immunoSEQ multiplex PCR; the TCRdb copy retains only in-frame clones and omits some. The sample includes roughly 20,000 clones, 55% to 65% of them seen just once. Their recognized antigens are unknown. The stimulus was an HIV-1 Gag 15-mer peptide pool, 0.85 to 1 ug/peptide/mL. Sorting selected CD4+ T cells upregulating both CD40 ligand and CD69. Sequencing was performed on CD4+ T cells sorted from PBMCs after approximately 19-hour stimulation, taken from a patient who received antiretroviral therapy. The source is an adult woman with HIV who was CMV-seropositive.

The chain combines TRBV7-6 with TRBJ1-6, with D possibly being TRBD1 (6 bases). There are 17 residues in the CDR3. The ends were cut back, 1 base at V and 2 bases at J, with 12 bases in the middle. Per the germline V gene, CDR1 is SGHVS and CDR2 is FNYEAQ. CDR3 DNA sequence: TGTGCCAGCAGCTTAGGCTCAAGGGGGGCCTATAATTCACCCCTCCACTTT. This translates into CASSLGSRGAYNSPLHF.

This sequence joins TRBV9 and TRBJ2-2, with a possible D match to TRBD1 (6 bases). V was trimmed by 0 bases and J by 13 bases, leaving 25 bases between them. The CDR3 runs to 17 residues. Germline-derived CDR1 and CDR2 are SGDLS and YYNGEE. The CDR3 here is CASSVDGPAGVKVRLFF. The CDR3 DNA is TGTGCCAGCAGCGTAGATGGGCCGGCAGGGGTGAAAGTGCGGCTGTTTTTT.

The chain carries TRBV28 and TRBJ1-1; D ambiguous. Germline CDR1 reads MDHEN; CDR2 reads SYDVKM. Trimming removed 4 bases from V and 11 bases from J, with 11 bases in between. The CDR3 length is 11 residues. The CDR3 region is CASSSLLRAFF. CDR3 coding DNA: TGTGCCAGCAGTTCCCTGCTCCGGGCTTTCTTT.

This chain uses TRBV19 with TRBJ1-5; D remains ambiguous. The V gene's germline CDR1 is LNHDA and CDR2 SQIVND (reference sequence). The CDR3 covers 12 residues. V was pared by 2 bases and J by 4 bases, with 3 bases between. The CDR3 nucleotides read TGTGCCAGTAGTATATTAAATCAGCCCCAGCATTTT. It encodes CASSILNQPQHF.

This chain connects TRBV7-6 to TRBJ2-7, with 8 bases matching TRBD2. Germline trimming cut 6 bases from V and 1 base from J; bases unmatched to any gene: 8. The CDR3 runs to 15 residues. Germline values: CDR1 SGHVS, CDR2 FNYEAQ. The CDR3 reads CASSPSGLTSYEQYF. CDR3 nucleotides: TGTGCCAGCAGTCCTAGCGGGCTTACTTCCTACGAGCAGTACTTC.

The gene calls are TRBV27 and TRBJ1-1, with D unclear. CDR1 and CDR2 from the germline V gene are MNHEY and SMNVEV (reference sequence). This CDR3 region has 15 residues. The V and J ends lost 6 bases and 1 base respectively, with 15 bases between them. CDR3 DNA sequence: TGTGCCAGCAGGCTCCAAACCCAAAGGAACACTGAAGCTTTCTTT. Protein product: CASRLQTQRNTEAFF.

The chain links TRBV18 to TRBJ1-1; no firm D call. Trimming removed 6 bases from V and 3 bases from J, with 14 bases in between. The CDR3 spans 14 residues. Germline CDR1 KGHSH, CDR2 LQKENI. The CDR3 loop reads CASSGLGTDTEAFF. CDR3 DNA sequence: TGTGCCAGCTCGGGCCTCGGAACAGACACTGAAGCTTTCTTT.

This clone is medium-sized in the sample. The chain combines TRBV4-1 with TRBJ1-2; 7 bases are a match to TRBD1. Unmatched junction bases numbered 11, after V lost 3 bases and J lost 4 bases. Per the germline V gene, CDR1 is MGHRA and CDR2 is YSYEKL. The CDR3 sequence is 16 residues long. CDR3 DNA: TGCGCCAGCAGCCAGATTTTCGGCGGGACAGCCTATGGCTACACCTTC. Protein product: CASSQIFGGTAYGYTF.

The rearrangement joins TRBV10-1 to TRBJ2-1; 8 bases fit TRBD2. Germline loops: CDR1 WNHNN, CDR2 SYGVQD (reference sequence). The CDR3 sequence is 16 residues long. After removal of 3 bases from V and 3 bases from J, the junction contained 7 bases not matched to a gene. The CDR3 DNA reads TGCGCCAGCAGTGAAACGGGGCTAGCGGGCTACAATGAGCAGTTCTTC. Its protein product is CASSETGLAGYNEQFF.

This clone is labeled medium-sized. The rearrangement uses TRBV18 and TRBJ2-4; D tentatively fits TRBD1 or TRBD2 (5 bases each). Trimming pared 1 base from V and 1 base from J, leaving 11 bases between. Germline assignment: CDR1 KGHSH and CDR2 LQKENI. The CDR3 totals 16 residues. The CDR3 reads CASSPQPGTAKNIQYF. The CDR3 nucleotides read TGTGCCAGCTCACCACAACCCGGGACCGCCAAAAACATTCAGTACTTC.

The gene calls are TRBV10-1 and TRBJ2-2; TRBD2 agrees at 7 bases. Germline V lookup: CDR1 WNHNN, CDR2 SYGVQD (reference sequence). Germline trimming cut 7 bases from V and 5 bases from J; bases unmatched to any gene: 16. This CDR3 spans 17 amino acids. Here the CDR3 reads CASNLPFWGGITGELFF. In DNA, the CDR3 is TGCGCCAGCAATCTGCCCTTTTGGGGGGGGATAACCGGGGAGCTGTTTTTT.

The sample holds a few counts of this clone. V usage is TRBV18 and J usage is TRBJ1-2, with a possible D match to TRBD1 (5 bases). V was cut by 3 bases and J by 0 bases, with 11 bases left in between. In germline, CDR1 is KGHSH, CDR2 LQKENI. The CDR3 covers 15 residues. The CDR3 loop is CASSPEPDTNYGYTF. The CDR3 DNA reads TGTGCCAGCTCACCCGAGCCGGACACTAACTATGGCTACACCTTC.

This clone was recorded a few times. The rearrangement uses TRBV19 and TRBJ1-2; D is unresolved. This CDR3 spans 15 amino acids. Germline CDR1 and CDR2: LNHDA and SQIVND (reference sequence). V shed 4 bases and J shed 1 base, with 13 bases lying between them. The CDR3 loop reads CASSNERTLNYGYTF. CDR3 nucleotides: TGTGCCAGTAGTAACGAACGGACGCTTAACTATGGCTACACCTTC.

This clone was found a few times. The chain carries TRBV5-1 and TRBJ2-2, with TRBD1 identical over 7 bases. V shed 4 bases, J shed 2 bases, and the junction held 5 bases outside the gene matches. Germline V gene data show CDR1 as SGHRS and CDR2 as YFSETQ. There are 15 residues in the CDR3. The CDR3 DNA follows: TGCGCCAGCAGCCTGGGACAGCAAAACACCGGGGAGCTGTTTTTT. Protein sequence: CASSLGQQNTGELFF.

The CDR3 DNA sequence: TGTGCCAGCACCTACGGGTATAACTATGGCTACACCTTC. It translates to CASTYGYNYGYTF. V usage is TRBV6-6 and J usage is TRBJ1-2; D gene uncertain. Trimming left V 7 bases short and J 1 base short, with 10 bases between. CDR1 is MNHNY, CDR2 SVGAGI, per germline (reference sequence). The CDR3 covers 13 residues.

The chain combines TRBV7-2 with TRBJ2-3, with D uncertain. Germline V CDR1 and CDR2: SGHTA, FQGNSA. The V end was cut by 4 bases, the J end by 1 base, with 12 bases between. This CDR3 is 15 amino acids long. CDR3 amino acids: CASSSGSRGTDTQYF. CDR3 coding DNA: TGTGCCAGCAGCTCCGGGTCCCGGGGCACAGATACGCAGTATTTT.

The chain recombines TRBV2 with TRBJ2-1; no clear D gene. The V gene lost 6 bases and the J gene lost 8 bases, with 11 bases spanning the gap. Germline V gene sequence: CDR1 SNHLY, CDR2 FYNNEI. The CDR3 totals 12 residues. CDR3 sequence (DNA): TGTGCCAGCAGCCGAATGGGCGATGAGCAGTTCTTC. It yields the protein CASSRMGDEQFF.

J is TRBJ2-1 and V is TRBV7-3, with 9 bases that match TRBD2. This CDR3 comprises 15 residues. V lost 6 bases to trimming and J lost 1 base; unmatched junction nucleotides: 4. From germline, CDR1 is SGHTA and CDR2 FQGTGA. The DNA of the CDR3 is TGTGCCAGCAGGTCAAGCGGGGGGTCCTACAATGAGCAGTTCTTC. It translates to CASRSSGGSYNEQFF.

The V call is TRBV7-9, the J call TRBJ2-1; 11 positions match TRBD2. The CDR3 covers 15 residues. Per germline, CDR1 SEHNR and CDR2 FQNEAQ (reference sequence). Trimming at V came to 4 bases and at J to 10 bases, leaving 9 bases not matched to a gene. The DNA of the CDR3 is TGTGCCAGCAGCTCCCTTAGCGGGGGGGCCCGAGAGCAGTTCTTC. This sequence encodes CASSSLSGGAREQFF.

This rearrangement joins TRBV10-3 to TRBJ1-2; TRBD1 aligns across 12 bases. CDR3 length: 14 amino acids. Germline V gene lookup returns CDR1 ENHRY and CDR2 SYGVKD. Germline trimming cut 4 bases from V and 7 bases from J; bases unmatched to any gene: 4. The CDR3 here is CAISGGTGGVGYTF. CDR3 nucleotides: TGTGCCATCAGTGGGGGGACAGGGGGCGTTGGCTACACCTTC.

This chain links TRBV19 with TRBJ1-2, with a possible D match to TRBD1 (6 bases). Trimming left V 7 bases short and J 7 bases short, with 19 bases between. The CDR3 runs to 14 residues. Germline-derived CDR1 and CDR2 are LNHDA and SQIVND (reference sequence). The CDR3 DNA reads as TGTGCCAGTACCACAGGGAATACGGTTCGTGGCTACACCTTC. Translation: CASTTGNTVRGYTF.

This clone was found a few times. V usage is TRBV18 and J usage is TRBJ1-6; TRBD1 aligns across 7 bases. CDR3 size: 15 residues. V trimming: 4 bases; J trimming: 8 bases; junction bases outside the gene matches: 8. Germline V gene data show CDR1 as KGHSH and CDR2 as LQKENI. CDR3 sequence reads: CASSLLQGRDSPLHF. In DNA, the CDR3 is TGTGCCAGCTCACTCCTACAGGGGAGGGATTCACCCCTCCACTTT.